The entry that follows covers one TCR beta chain sequence. The method was immunoSEQ multiplex PCR; TCRdb's version includes in-frame clones alone and lacks a portion of them. The table records approximately 58,000 clones, 75% to 90% of them present only once. This sample stems from a study of OX40 agonist ivuxolimab in advanced cancers. Germline V gene sequence: CDR1 SGHRS, CDR2 YFSETQ. CDR3 length: 13 residues. The genes are TRBV5-1 and TRBJ2-5; 7 bases are a match to TRBD1. The DNA end is more similar to TRBJ2-7, so the J call may be wrong. Sequenced here: CD4+ or CD8+ T cells sorted from blood, sampled in a trial of the OX40 agonist ivuxolimab. This receptor was obtained from an adult with an advanced solid tumor such as melanoma, head and neck, liver or kidney cancer. The CDR3 spells CASSRQGTYEQYF. CDR3 in DNA: TGCGCCAGCAGCCGACAGGGAACCTACGAGCAGTACTTC.